This T cell receptor (beta chain) was sequenced in a study of radiotherapy plus CTLA-4 blockade in lung cancer. Points from the study as a whole: Expansion of tumor-derived TCR clones was observed in blood after radiotherapy plus ipilimumab. The best prediction of response reportedly came from early blood T cell clone dynamics, with interferon-beta.

Ipilimumab-mediated CTLA-4 blockade plus focal radiation was given to patients having chemo-refractory metastatic non-small-cell lung cancer. Some clones are missing from TCRdb's copy, which holds only in-frame ones; the method was immunoSEQ multiplex PCR. The repertoire has about 90,000 clones, approximately 80% of them found once; the top ten carry roughly 15%. Germline CDR1 SGHVS, CDR2 FNYEAQ. V was shortened by 1 base and J by 2 bases, with 8 bases between the two germline ends. CDR3 length equals 15 residues. This clone showed up just once. Antigen: not known. The source is a human donor with non-small cell lung cancer that progressed on radiotherapy plus ipilimumab. V is TRBV7-6 and J is TRBJ1-4; possible D gene TRBD1, 5 bases. This specimen was peripheral blood, taken from a patient treated with radiotherapy plus ipilimumab. The CDR3 region is CASSLGWGTNEKLFF. CDR3 DNA sequence: TGTGCCAGCAGCTTAGGGTGGGGCACTAATGAAAAACTGTTTTTT.